The 25 T cell receptor beta chains reported below all come from one sample, sequenced in a study of CD8+ T cells in alopecia areata. Following RNA extraction, reverse transcription yielded cDNA that acted as the sequencing template. Only in-frame clones appear in the TCRdb table, and some are missing; sequencing was by immunoSEQ multiplex PCR. The sample has hundreds of thousands of clones; roughly three fifths are singletons. As to treatment: oral pan-JAK inhibitor, 5-10 mg twice daily. Specimen: CD4+ T cells sorted from blood, collected at week 44, from a patient treated with tofacitinib. These receptors all come from a human donor with alopecia areata.

The J gene is TRBJ1-1, the V gene TRBV7-8, with D unresolved. CDR1 is SGHVS and CDR2 is FQNEAQ in the germline V gene. V dropped 0 bases and J dropped 0 bases, with 5 bases sitting between them. This CDR3 region has 14 residues. In DNA, the CDR3 is TGTGCCAGCAGCTTAGCTATCGTGAACACTGAAGCTTTCTTT. The encoded protein is CASSLAIVNTEAFF.

This clone has ten or more counts. The gene calls are TRBV29-1 and TRBJ1-1, with D unclear. From germline, CDR1 is SQVTM and CDR2 ANQGSEA. The CDR3 is 13 amino acids. Trimming stripped 7 bases from V and 0 bases from J, with 12 bases between. The CDR3 region is CSAPNDMNTEAFF. CDR3 bases: TGCAGCGCCCCGAATGATATGAACACTGAAGCTTTCTTT.

This clone was seen a few times. Other nucleotide sequences from this sample produce the same CDR3. CDR3: CAISGQGNTGELFF. CDR3 bases: TGTGCCATCAGTGGACAGGGTAACACCGGGGAGCTGTTTTTT. The rearrangement uses TRBV10-3 and TRBJ2-2; 7 positions match TRBD1. The V segment lost 4 bases and the J segment 2 bases; nucleotides outside the gene matches: 1. CDR1 and CDR2 (germline): ENHRY, SYGVKD. This CDR3 has 14 residues.

The chain employs TRBV7-2 and TRBJ2-5, with 7 bases identical to TRBD2. V gave up 7 bases and J gave up 14 bases; unmatched junction bases: 13. Germline CDR1 reads SGHTA; CDR2 reads FQGNSA. The CDR3 sequence is 12 residues long. The chain's CDR3 is CASNVPPGLLYF. For the CDR3, the DNA is TGTGCCAGCAACGTTCCACCGGGACTACTTTACTTC.

This clone has more than one count but fewer than ten. J is TRBJ2-6 and V is TRBV7-2; possibly TRBD2 for D (5 bases). V gave up 5 bases and J gave up 0 bases, with 14 bases separating them. The germline gives CDR1 SGHTA, CDR2 FQGNSA. This CDR3 comprises 17 residues. CDR3 loop: CASSPRGFSSGANVLTF. In nucleotides, the CDR3 is TGTGCCAGCAGCCCCCGAGGGTTCAGCTCTGGGGCCAACGTCCTGACTTTC.

V usage is TRBV6-5 and J usage is TRBJ2-7; 7 bases align to TRBD1. This CDR3 has 15 amino acids. Germline V gene data show CDR1 as MNHEY and CDR2 as SVGAGI. J was trimmed by 0 bases and V by 5 bases; bases with no gene match: 7. The chain's CDR3 is CASSPNRGSSYEQYF. The CDR3 DNA reads as TGTGCCAGCAGTCCAAACAGGGGTAGCTCCTACGAGCAGTACTTC.

The V call is TRBV23-1, the J call TRBJ2-5, with D maybe TRBD1 (5 bases). TRBV23-1 carries the ORF label, with uncertain function. This CDR3 comprises 17 residues. Between the trimmed V and J ends, which lost 4 bases and 3 bases, there was a span of 21 bases. CDR3 region: CASSLCVRVLQEETQYF. The DNA for the CDR3 is TGCGCCAGCAGTCTATGTGTCAGGGTCCTCCAAGAAGAGACCCAGTACTTC.

The chain combines TRBV29-1 with TRBJ2-5; no definite D call. The CDR3 contains 12 residues. Germline assignment: CDR1 SQVTM and CDR2 ANQGSEA. Trimming stripped 4 bases from V and 5 bases from J, with 11 bases between. CDR3 in DNA: TGCAGCGTTGGACTGTTTACGGAGACCCAGTACTTC. Protein product: CSVGLFTETQYF.

The chain couples TRBV4-1 to TRBJ2-1; D call uncertain. The length of the CDR3 is 16 residues. The germline V and J ends were trimmed by 3 bases and 0 bases, with 12 bases remaining between them. Germline V gene lookup returns CDR1 MGHRA and CDR2 YSYEKL. Here the CDR3 reads CASSHIGRSSYNEQFF. The CDR3 nucleotides read TGCGCCAGCAGCCATATAGGACGGAGCTCCTACAATGAGCAGTTCTTC.

The chain carries TRBV11-2 and TRBJ2-7; D possibly corresponds to TRBD1 (6 bases). CDR3 size: 14 residues. V dropped 7 bases and J dropped 0 bases, with 13 bases sitting between them. Per germline, CDR1 SGHAT and CDR2 FQNNGV. CDR3 loop: CASTIGQSSYEQYF. The CDR3 DNA reads TGTGCCAGCACCATCGGACAGAGCTCCTACGAGCAGTACTTC.

This rearrangement joins TRBV2 to TRBJ1-2, with 9 bases matching TRBD1. CDR1 is SNHLY and CDR2 is FYNNEI in the germline V gene. Losses at the gene ends were 2 bases for V and 7 bases for J; bases not matched to a gene: 5. The CDR3 spans 14 residues. CDR3 nucleotides: TGTGCCAGCAGTGAAACACAGGGGGCAGTTGGCTACACCTTC. This codes for CASSETQGAVGYTF. The whole variable domain, filled in from reference TRBV2 and TRBJ1-2, reads EPEVTQTPSHQVTQMGQEVILRCVPISNHLYFYWYRQILGQKVEFLVSFYNNEISEKSEIFDDQFSVERPDGSNFTLKIRSTKLEDSAMYFCASSETQGAVGYTFGSGTRLTVV.

This clone was seen a handful of times. The chain has TRBV29-1 and TRBJ2-3, with D uncertain. Trimming removed 3 bases at V and 6 bases at J, with 10 bases between. CDR3 length: 12 residues. In germline, CDR1 is SQVTM, CDR2 ANQGSEA. The CDR3 region has the DNA TGCAGCGTTGAGGCCAGAAAGGATACGCAGTATTTT. Amino acid sequence: CSVEARKDTQYF.

The rearrangement joins TRBV29-1 to TRBJ2-1, with 7 bases matching TRBD1. The germline V gene encodes CDR1 SQVTM and CDR2 ANQGSEA. Trimming at V came to 7 bases and at J to 6 bases, leaving 6 bases not matched to a gene. This CDR3 is built from 12 residues. CDR3 sequence: CSAGNRGNEQFF. For the CDR3, the DNA is TGCAGCGCCGGGAACAGGGGCAATGAGCAGTTCTTC.

The chain uses TRBV9 and TRBJ2-1; a weak D match, TRBD2 (7 bases). The CDR3 extends over 16 amino acids. Germline CDR1 reads SGDLS; CDR2 reads YYNGEE. Deletions cut 3 bases from V and 8 bases from J, with 21 bases between. The CDR3 bases are TGTGCCAGCAGCGCCACTCTAGCGCTAGGGGGGGATGAGCAGTTCTTC. This sequence encodes CASSATLALGGDEQFF.

The chain is built from TRBV29-1 and TRBJ1-2; 10 bases are a match to TRBD1. This CDR3 is built from 13 residues. Germline lookup yields CDR1 SQVTM and CDR2 ANQGSEA. V lost 5 bases and J lost 4; bases outside the gene matches: 4. CDR3 sequence reads: CSVMTGGIYGYTF. The CDR3 nucleotides are TGCAGCGTTATGACAGGGGGCATCTATGGCTACACCTTC.

V usage is TRBV6-5 and J usage is TRBJ2-5; 7 nucleotides agree with TRBD1. Germline trimming cut 2 bases from V and 4 bases from J; bases unmatched to any gene: 4. Germline V gene data show CDR1 as MNHEY and CDR2 as SVGAGI. The CDR3 totals 14 residues. The CDR3 nucleotides read TGTGCCAGCAGTTACCCCGGACAGGCAGAGACCCAGTACTTC. It codes for CASSYPGQAETQYF.

The genes are TRBV4-1 and TRBJ2-2; D possibly corresponds to TRBD1 (5 bases). The ends were cut back, 1 base at V and 3 bases at J, with 18 bases in the middle. The CDR3 consists of 18 residues. Germline-derived CDR1 and CDR2 are MGHRA and YSYEKL. The CDR3 reads CASSQARQGIYDTGELFF. CDR3 coding DNA: TGCGCCAGCAGCCAAGCTCGCCAGGGTATATACGACACCGGGGAGCTGTTTTTT.

The chain couples TRBV9 to TRBJ1-2; a weak D match, TRBD1 (6 bases). The V and J ends lost 4 bases and 5 bases respectively, with 12 bases between them. The CDR3 is made up of 13 amino acids. CDR1 SGDLS and CDR2 YYNGEE come from the germline V gene. The CDR3 region has the DNA TGTGCCAGCAGCCTTCAGGGGTATTATGGCTACACCTTC. This gives the protein CASSLQGYYGYTF. The whole variable domain, filled in from reference TRBV9 and TRBJ1-2, reads DSGVTQTPKHLITATGQRVTLRCSPRSGDLSVYWYQQSLDQGLQFLIQYYNGEERAKGNILERFSAQQFPDLHSELNLSSLELGDSALYFCASSLQGYYGYTFGSGTRLTVV.

The chain has TRBV29-1 and TRBJ1-1; TRBD1 is a possible D gene (6 bases). The CDR3 spans 15 residues. Germline-derived CDR1 and CDR2 are SQVTM and ANQGSEA. V dropped 0 bases and J dropped 10 bases, with 21 bases sitting between them. The CDR3 DNA reads as TGCAGCGTTGAAGATTTTCGGGGGCCCTCCGTCGGAGCTTTCTTT. Its translation: CSVEDFRGPSVGAFF.

The rearrangement links TRBV29-1 to TRBJ2-7; TRBD1 matches 10 bases. Germline CDR1 is SQVTM and CDR2 is ANQGSEA. V shed 7 bases and J 2 bases; nucleotides not matched to a gene: 8. The CDR3 covers 14 residues. Here the CDR3 DNA reads TGCAGCGGTCCCGGGACAGGGGAACCCTACGAGCAGTACTTC. Protein product: CSGPGTGEPYEQYF.

The chain employs TRBV6-5 and TRBJ1-2; D unclear. The germline CDR1 and CDR2 sequences are MNHEY and SVGAGI. Trimming took off 0 bases at V and 8 bases at J, with 16 bases between the two ends. The CDR3 has 15 amino acids. CDR3 sequence (DNA): TGTGCCAGCAGTTACTCCCCGGGCCCCGGTGGAGGCTACACCTTC. Its protein is CASSYSPGPGGGYTF.

J is TRBJ1-1 and V is TRBV29-1; the D gene is possibly TRBD1 (6 bases). The CDR3 is 13 amino acids. V lost 7 bases to trimming and J lost 1 base, with 13 bases between them. Per the germline V gene, CDR1 is SQVTM and CDR2 is ANQGSEA. CDR3 DNA sequence: TGCAGCGAAAAGACAGGCCCGAACACTGAAGCTTTCTTT. It translates to CSEKTGPNTEAFF.

Only a few counts were recorded for this clone. The chain links TRBV29-1 to TRBJ2-5; D perhaps matches TRBD2 (5 bases). Trimming took 1 base from V and 4 from J, leaving 7 bases between them. Germline V gene lookup returns CDR1 SQVTM and CDR2 ANQGSEA. The CDR3 covers 12 residues. CDR3 in DNA: TGCAGCGTTGAAGGACGGGGAGAGACCCAGTACTTC. This gives the protein CSVEGRGETQYF.

In this sample, this clone turned up a few times. The chain couples TRBV9 to TRBJ1-2; D is possibly TRBD1 (5 bases). This CDR3 has 15 amino acids. Between the trimmed V and J ends, which lost 0 bases and 6 bases, there was a span of 15 bases. The germline gives CDR1 SGDLS, CDR2 YYNGEE. The CDR3 reads CASSVVAQGVDGYTF. CDR3 sequence (DNA): TGTGCCAGCAGCGTAGTGGCGCAGGGCGTAGATGGCTACACCTTC.

The chain recombines TRBV2 with TRBJ1-5, with 7 bases lining up with TRBD1. The length of the CDR3 is 13 residues. In germline, CDR1 is SNHLY, CDR2 FYNNEI. V dropped 5 bases and J dropped 2; count of bases not matched to a gene: 0. CDR3 in DNA: TGTGCCAGCAGTACAGGGGGCAATCAGCCCCAGCATTTT. As protein: CASSTGGNQPQHF.